One and the same sample provided the 3 T cell receptor beta chains below, sequenced in a study of cytomegalovirus exposure and HLA in healthy donors. In the PCR, 60 Vbeta and 13 Jbeta primers were used. Profiled with immunoSEQ multiplex PCR; TCRdb holds only in-frame clones, not every one. The sample carries 100,000 to 150,000 clones, roughly four fifths recorded once. Sequenced input: PBMCs. All receptors come from a woman between 45 and 65 years old in good health and CMV-seropositive.

This clone occurred a few times. V gene TRBV6-6 combines with J gene TRBJ2-7; D is undetermined. The CDR3 runs 11 residues. The ends were cut back, 6 bases at V and 1 base at J, with 4 bases in the middle. From germline, CDR1 is MNHNY and CDR2 SVGAGI (reference sequence). In DNA form, the CDR3 reads TGTGCCAGCAGCCAATCCTACGAGCAGTACTTC. It is translated as CASSQSYEQYF.

The chain carries TRBV27 and TRBJ2-7; D unresolved. V was shortened by 2 bases and J by 2 bases, with 7 bases between the two germline ends. The CDR3 contains 13 residues. Germline assignment: CDR1 MNHEY and CDR2 SMNVEV (reference sequence). CDR3 coding DNA: TGTGCCAGCAGTTTACTAGGCACCTACGAGCAGTACTTC. This codes for CASSLLGTYEQYF.

The chain joins TRBV5-1 to TRBJ1-1, with D unclear. In germline, CDR1 is SGHRS, CDR2 YFSETQ. The germline V and J ends were trimmed by 4 bases and 5 bases, with 12 bases remaining between them. This CDR3 comprises 13 residues. CDR3 protein: CASSPERSTEAFF. The CDR3 DNA follows: TGCGCCAGCAGCCCGGAGAGGTCAACTGAAGCTTTCTTT.